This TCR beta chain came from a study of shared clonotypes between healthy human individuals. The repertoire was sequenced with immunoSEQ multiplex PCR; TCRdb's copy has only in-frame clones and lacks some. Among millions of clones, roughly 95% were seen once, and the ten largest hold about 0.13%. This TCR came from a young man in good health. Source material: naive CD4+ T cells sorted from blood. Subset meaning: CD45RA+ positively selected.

The CDR3 region is CSALTGAENIQYF. CDR3 in DNA: TGCAGCGCCTTGACAGGGGCGGAGAACATTCAGTACTTC. This chain connects TRBV29-1 to TRBJ2-4, with 8 nucleotides matching TRBD1. The CDR3 totals 13 residues. V shed 7 bases and J 7 bases; nucleotides not matched to a gene: 9. Germline assignment: CDR1 SQVTM and CDR2 ANQGSEA.